This TCR beta chain stems from a study of early T cells in non-severe SARS-CoV-2 infection (dated by TCRdb to about 2021). In the study overall: Because TCR sequencing relied on bulk RNA taken from unsorted whole blood, pairing of alpha and beta chains was not possible. Broader findings and caveats from the paper: Matching against VDJdb was skewed toward anti-spike CD8 responses, likely underestimated virus-specific expansions, and missed private and CD4 specificities.

There are 17 amino acids in the CDR3, from cysteine to phenylalanine inclusive. Solely the CDR3 DNA is kept, with 51 bases framed from the first base. Based on the germline V gene, the CDR1 and CDR2 sequences are SGHTA and FQGNSA. Germline trimming: 1 base from V, 7 bases from J; junction bases outside gene matches: 15. This was a case-control study nested in a cohort of healthcare workers in London, UK, who had nasopharyngeal swab PCR tests and blood samples taken every week. Healthcare workers were recruited during the week of the UK lockdown, between 23 and 31 March 2020, and followed weekly for up to roughly 15 weeks. Notes on this clonotype: The target of this receptor is not known. No much larger clonotype is one base removed from it; base qualities were not supplied.

Library generation was performed with 5' RACE. Sequencing was carried out with a NextSeq 500. Unique molecular identifiers were attached to individual cDNA molecules in the TCR library protocol so that sequencing error and PCR bias could be corrected. TCR alpha and beta chains were both sequenced, and the abundances of alpha and beta sequences in each sample were closely correlated with each other. In the authors' own workflow: Decombinator V4 was used to perform V gene, J gene and CDR3 annotation of TCR sequences. TCRs were defined as expanded if a significant change between any two time points was detected under a Poisson model with p below 0.0001. TCR abundances were normalised to the total number of TCRs sequenced per sample and expressed as counts per million. MAIT TCRs were defined by TRAV1-2 paired with TRAJ12, TRAJ20 or TRAJ33, and iNKT TCRs by TRAV10 paired with TRAJ18. A search of VDJdb, accessed on 1 November 2021, was run for TCRs annotated to CMV, EBV and SARS-CoV-2, with TCRs annotated for multiple antigens excluded. Through fastp at Q25 and MiXCR, TCRdb rebuilt clones from the public reads, retaining in-frame beta chains. Every CDR3 protein is listed once, alongside the most common genes and DNA of its rows. The V and J calls were determined by TCRdb, not by the authors. The sample has roughly 32,000 distinct CDR3 sequences on record, roughly 9.3% of them singletons. Around 13% of the sample comes from the top ten.

Recombination connected TRBV7-2 to TRBJ2-7; TRBD1 aligns with 8 central bases. This TCR was recovered from an adult who was a healthcare worker with PCR-confirmed SARS-CoV-2 infection or an uninfected control (not recorded which). The sequenced sample consisted of whole blood. The CDR3 in this case is CASSLGGQGPLPSEQYF. In nucleotides, the sequence is TGTGCCAGCAGCTTAGGTGGACAGGGCCCCTTACCTAGTGAGCAGTACTTC.